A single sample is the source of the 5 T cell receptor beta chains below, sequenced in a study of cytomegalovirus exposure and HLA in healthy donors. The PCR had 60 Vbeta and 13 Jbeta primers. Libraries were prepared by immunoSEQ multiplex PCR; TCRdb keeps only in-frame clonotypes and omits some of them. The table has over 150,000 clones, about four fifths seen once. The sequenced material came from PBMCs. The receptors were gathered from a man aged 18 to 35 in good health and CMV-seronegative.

The CDR3 nucleotides are TGTGCCAGCAGTTTATCCCCAGGGGGAACAGATACGCAGTATTTT. It translates to CASSLSPGGTDTQYF. This rearrangement joins TRBV27 to TRBJ2-3, with 7 bases identical to TRBD1. Germline V CDR1 and CDR2: MNHEY, SMNVEV (reference sequence). CDR3 length equals 15 residues. Germline trimming cut 0 bases from V and 3 bases from J; bases unmatched to any gene: 3.

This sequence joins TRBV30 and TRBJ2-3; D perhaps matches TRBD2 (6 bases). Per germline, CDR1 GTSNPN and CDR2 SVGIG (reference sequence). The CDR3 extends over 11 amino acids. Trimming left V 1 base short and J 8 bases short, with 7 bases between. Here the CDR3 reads CAWSEEGTQYF. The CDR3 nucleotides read TGTGCCTGGAGTGAGGAGGGTACGCAGTATTTT. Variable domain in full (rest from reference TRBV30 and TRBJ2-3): SQTIHQWPATLVQPVGSPLSLECTVEGTSNPNLYWYRQAAGRGLQLLFYSVGIGQISSEVPQNLSASRPQDRQFILSSKKLLLSDSGFYLCAWSEEGTQYFGPGTRLTVL.

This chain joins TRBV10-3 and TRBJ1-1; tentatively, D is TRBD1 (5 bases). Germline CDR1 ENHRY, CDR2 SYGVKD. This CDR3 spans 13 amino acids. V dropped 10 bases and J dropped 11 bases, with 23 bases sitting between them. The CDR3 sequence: CASWGSRPPWAFF. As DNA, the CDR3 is TGTGCCAGCTGGGGCAGCCGGCCCCCGTGGGCTTTCTTT.

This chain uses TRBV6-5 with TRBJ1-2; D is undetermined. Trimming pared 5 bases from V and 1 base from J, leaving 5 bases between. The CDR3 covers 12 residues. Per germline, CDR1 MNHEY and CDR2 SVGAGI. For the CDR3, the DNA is TGTGCCAGCAGTCCTAATAACTATGGCTACACCTTC. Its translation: CASSPNNYGYTF.

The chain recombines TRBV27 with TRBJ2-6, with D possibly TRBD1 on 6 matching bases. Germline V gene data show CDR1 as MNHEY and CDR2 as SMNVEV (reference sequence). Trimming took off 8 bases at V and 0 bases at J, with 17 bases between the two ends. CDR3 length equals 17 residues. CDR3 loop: CASGNRDTASGANVLTF. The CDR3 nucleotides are TGTGCCAGCGGTAACCGGGACACCGCCTCTGGGGCCAACGTCCTGACTTTC.